Listed below are T cell receptor beta chains from one sample, sequenced in a study of OX40 agonist ivuxolimab in advanced cancers. Assay: immunoSEQ multiplex PCR; the TCRdb copy retains only in-frame clones and omits some. Among more than 70,000 clones, 92% were seen once, and the ten largest hold 2.5% to 3%. The source material was CD4+ or CD8+ T cells sorted from blood, sampled in a trial of the OX40 agonist ivuxolimab. Receptors originate from an adult with an advanced solid tumor such as melanoma, head and neck, liver or kidney cancer. The CDR3 runs from the conserved cysteine through the conserved F or W. The D gene is left open where the match is weak. Size is stated for part of the rows, as once, few or many counts, or as a class when the clone is expanded.

abundance: NA; v_gene: TRBV5-1; d_gene: NA; j_gene: TRBJ1-1; CDR3nt: TGCGCCAGCAGCTTGACGAACACTGAAGCTTTCTTT; CDR3aa: CASSLTNTEAFF
abundance: NA; v_gene: TRBV2; d_gene: NA; j_gene: TRBJ1-5; CDR3nt: TGTGCCAGCAGTGTGGTGACAGACAATCAGCCCCAGCATTTT; CDR3aa: CASSVVTDNQPQHF
abundance: NA; v_gene: TRBV6-5; d_gene: NA; j_gene: TRBJ1-5; CDR3nt: TGTGCCGCCGGACCGTCTTTGAGTCAGCCCCAGCATTTT; CDR3aa: CAAGPSLSQPQHF
abundance: few; v_gene: TRBV5-1; d_gene: TRBD2; j_gene: TRBJ2-1; CDR3nt: TGCGCCAGCAGCCTTAGGGCTAGCGGGGGGTTCAATGAGCAGTTCTTC; CDR3aa: CASSLRASGGFNEQFF
abundance: NA; v_gene: TRBV7-7; d_gene: NA; j_gene: TRBJ2-7; CDR3nt: TGTGCTAGCAGCTTAGGGCAGTCCGCCGAGCAGTACTTC; CDR3aa: CASSLGQSAEQYF
abundance: medium-sized; v_gene: TRBV5-4; d_gene: TRBD1; j_gene: TRBJ2-7; CDR3nt: TGTGCCAGCAGCTTGTTAGGACAGGATTACGAGCAGTACTTC; CDR3aa: CASSLLGQDYEQYF
abundance: NA; v_gene: TRBV12-5; d_gene: NA; j_gene: TRBJ1-2; CDR3nt: TGTGCTAGTGTCTTTGCCCAGGCAGGACCTAATATTGGCTACACCTTC; CDR3aa: CASVFAQAGPNIGYTF
abundance: NA; v_gene: TRBV4-1; d_gene: TRBD1; j_gene: TRBJ1-1; CDR3nt: TGCGCCAGCAGCCAAGCCCAGGGGGCCTTGAACACTGAAGCTTTCTTT; CDR3aa: CASSQAQGALNTEAFF
abundance: NA; v_gene: TRBV10-3; d_gene: NA; j_gene: TRBJ2-7; CDR3nt: TGTGCCATCAGTGGGCGGGACACCTTCTCCTACGAGCAGTACTTC; CDR3aa: CAISGRDTFSYEQYF
abundance: NA; v_gene: TRBV18; d_gene: NA; j_gene: TRBJ1-2; CDR3nt: TGTGCCAGCTCACCAGATAGCGGGGAAGGGGAGTATGGCTACACCTTC; CDR3aa: CASSPDSGEGEYGYTF
abundance: NA; v_gene: TRBV7-2; d_gene: TRBD2; j_gene: TRBJ2-1; CDR3nt: TGTGCCAGCAGCGTACTAGCGGCCACCTACAATGAGCAGTTCTTC; CDR3aa: CASSVLAATYNEQFF
abundance: NA; v_gene: TRBV19; d_gene: TRBD2; j_gene: TRBJ2-4; CDR3nt: TGTGCCAGTAGGATCGGGACTAGCGGGAGCCCCGAGGGAGCCAAAAACATTCAGTACTTC; CDR3aa: CASRIGTSGSPEGAKNIQYF
abundance: NA; v_gene: TRBV6-1; d_gene: NA; j_gene: TRBJ2-3; CDR3nt: TGTGCCAGCAGTGATAGTATGGCAGCTAGCACAGATACGCAGTATTTT; CDR3aa: CASSDSMAASTDTQYF
abundance: NA; v_gene: TRBV6-6; d_gene: NA; j_gene: TRBJ1-2; CDR3nt: TGTGCCAGCAGTTCACGGTCTAGGGCTCGTGGCTACACCTTC; CDR3aa: CASSSRSRARGYTF
abundance: NA; v_gene: TRBV30; d_gene: TRBD1; j_gene: TRBJ2-7; CDR3nt: TGTGCCTGGAGTACCGGGACAGGTTCCTACGAGCAGTACTTC; CDR3aa: CAWSTGTGSYEQYF
abundance: NA; v_gene: TRBV18; d_gene: TRBD2; j_gene: TRBJ2-7; CDR3nt: TGTGCCAGCTCAATCCTGACCAAACTAGCGGGAGTCGAGCAGTACTTC; CDR3aa: CASSILTKLAGVEQYF
abundance: NA; v_gene: TRBV30; d_gene: NA; j_gene: TRBJ2-5; CDR3nt: TGTGCCTGGACAAGGACCCTCGGGGAGACCCAGTACTTC; CDR3aa: CAWTRTLGETQYF
abundance: once; v_gene: TRBV12-5; d_gene: NA; j_gene: TRBJ2-1; CDR3nt: TGTGCTAGTGGTTACTCACTTACCACCATCGCTTACAATGAGCAGTTCTTC; CDR3aa: CASGYSLTTIAYNEQFF